A single sample gave rise to the 14 T cell receptor beta chains below, sequenced in a study of blood T cell repertoires in COVID-19. The table came from immunoSEQ multiplex PCR; TCRdb's copy has only in-frame clones and leaves some out. The table has about 190,000 clones, about 88% seen once; the top ten hold approximately 1.1%. The sequenced sample consisted of peripheral blood. These receptors all stem from a man aged 25-40 years with acute or convalescent COVID-19.

This chain links TRBV28 with TRBJ2-5; possible D gene TRBD2, 6 bases. Trimming cost V 6 bases and J 5 bases, with 13 bases left between them. Germline lookup yields CDR1 MDHEN and CDR2 SYDVKM. CDR3 length: 13 amino acids. This chain's CDR3 is CASSLPGRETQYF. The CDR3 DNA follows: TGTGCCAGCAGCCTCCCAGGGAGGGAGACCCAGTACTTC.

This sequence joins TRBV7-9 and TRBJ1-1; D is possibly TRBD1 (5 bases). CDR3 length equals 13 residues. From germline, CDR1 is SEHNR and CDR2 FQNEAQ (reference sequence). With 2 bases removed from V and 5 bases from J, the gap between germline ends came to 9 bases. The CDR3 loop is CASSLQGGTEAFF. Here the CDR3 DNA reads TGTGCCAGCAGCTTACAGGGTGGGACTGAAGCTTTCTTT.

This clone was counted a single time. This chain joins TRBV5-1 and TRBJ1-2; 8 positions match TRBD1. Looked up from germline, CDR1 is SGHRS and CDR2 is YFSETQ. The CDR3 loop spans 14 amino acids. Trimming cost V 3 bases and J 7 bases; bases outside gene matches: 8. The CDR3 region has the DNA TGCGCCAGCAGCTCAACAGGGGGGGTTGCTGGCTACACCTTC. It yields the protein CASSSTGGVAGYTF.

This chain joins TRBV7-2 and TRBJ1-3, with D possibly matching TRBD1 (6 bases). The germline CDR1 and CDR2 sequences are SGHTA and FQGNSA. With 6 bases removed from V and 4 bases from J, the gap between germline ends came to 13 bases. The CDR3 contains 14 residues. This CDR3 reads CASRLWGLGNTIYF. CDR3 bases: TGTGCCAGCAGGCTTTGGGGGCTCGGAAACACCATATATTTT.

The chain carries TRBV6-5 and TRBJ1-3, with 10 positions matching TRBD1. This CDR3 contains 15 residues. The V segment lost 7 bases and the J segment 4 bases; nucleotides outside the gene matches: 7. The germline V gene encodes CDR1 MNHEY and CDR2 SVGAGI. CDR3 loop: CASTEGTGAGNTIYF. The DNA for the CDR3 is TGTGCCAGCACGGAAGGGACAGGGGCCGGAAACACCATATATTTT.

This chain joins TRBV28 and TRBJ2-3; D possibly corresponds to TRBD2 (7 bases). Trimming cost V 6 bases and J 0 bases, with 19 bases left between them. The CDR3 spans 17 residues. The germline CDR1 and CDR2 sequences are MDHEN and SYDVKM. CDR3 sequence: CASSPQGRGTSTDTQYF. CDR3 bases: TGTGCCAGCAGCCCTCAGGGGCGGGGGACTAGCACAGATACGCAGTATTTT.

This clone was seen once. V usage is TRBV2 and J usage is TRBJ1-5; 8 bases align to TRBD1. The junction had 8 bases not matched to a gene; V was cut back by 5 bases and J by 5 bases. CDR1 and CDR2 (germline): SNHLY, FYNNEI. The length of the CDR3 is 15 residues. Here the CDR3 DNA reads TGTGCCAGCAGTAGAACAGGGGGTCAAGATCAGCCCCAGCATTTT. This sequence encodes CASSRTGGQDQPQHF.

This clone was seen once. This chain connects TRBV9 to TRBJ1-1, with unresolved D. V lost 3 bases and J 4 bases, leaving 16 bases between the germline ends. The CDR3 has 15 residues. Germline V CDR1 and CDR2: SGDLS, YYNGEE. The CDR3 reads CASSADTDWSTEAFF. The CDR3 DNA follows: TGTGCCAGCAGCGCGGATACGGACTGGAGCACTGAAGCTTTCTTT.

V and J are TRBV5-1 and TRBJ1-6; TRBD1 agrees at 9 bases. The V and J ends lost 5 bases and 10 bases, in that order; junction bases with no gene match: 16. CDR3 length: 17 residues. The V gene's germline CDR1 is SGHRS and CDR2 YFSETQ. The CDR3: CASRTRDRARRGSPLHF. CDR3 coding DNA: TGCGCCAGCAGAACGCGGGACAGGGCGAGACGGGGCTCACCCCTCCACTTT.

This chain uses TRBV19 with TRBJ1-4; a possible D gene is TRBD1 (6 bases). CDR3 length equals 16 residues. The ends were cut back, 1 base at V and 3 bases at J, with 12 bases in the middle. Germline V lookup: CDR1 LNHDA, CDR2 SQIVND (reference sequence). Here the CDR3 reads CASSIGAGTPNEKLFF. CDR3 nucleotide sequence: TGTGCCAGTAGTATAGGGGCCGGGACACCTAATGAAAAACTGTTTTTT.

The genes are TRBV28 and TRBJ2-7; weak D call: TRBD1 (7 bases). CDR3 length: 15 residues. The germline V and J ends were trimmed by 5 bases and 5 bases, with 19 bases remaining between them. Per germline, CDR1 MDHEN and CDR2 SYDVKM. CDR3 region: CASSPHRTGGDEQYF. In DNA form, the CDR3 reads TGTGCCAGCAGTCCCCATCGGACAGGCGGGGACGAGCAGTACTTC.

The count of this clone is one. The rearrangement links TRBV7-2 to TRBJ1-6, with 9 bases that match TRBD1. CDR1 is SGHTA, CDR2 FQGNSA, per germline. Unmatched junction bases numbered 13, after V lost 3 bases and J lost 10 bases. CDR3 length equals 17 residues. This CDR3 is CASSFGQGIGQRSPLHF. In nucleotides, the CDR3 is TGTGCCAGCAGCTTCGGACAGGGGATCGGCCAGAGATCACCCCTCCACTTT.

The chain combines TRBV11-2 with TRBJ2-7; weak D call: TRBD1 (5 bases). The CDR3 has 14 amino acids. Trimming left V 0 bases short and J 7 bases short, with 13 bases between. Germline V gives CDR1 SGHAT, CDR2 FQNNGV. CDR3: CASSLDRVSEEQYF. CDR3 nucleotide sequence: TGTGCCAGCAGCTTAGACAGGGTCAGTGAAGAGCAGTACTTC.

The chain combines TRBV5-4 with TRBJ1-5, with D perhaps matching TRBD1 (5 bases). This CDR3 is 15 amino acids long. Germline assignment: CDR1 SGHNT and CDR2 YYREEE (reference sequence). V dropped 0 bases and J dropped 2 bases, with 9 bases sitting between them. CDR3: CASSLAARGNQPQHF. CDR3 sequence (DNA): TGTGCCAGCAGCTTGGCGGCCAGGGGCAATCAGCCCCAGCATTTT.